A selection of T cell receptor beta chains follows, all from one sample in a study of blood T cell repertoires in COVID-19. The assay was immunoSEQ multiplex PCR, and TCRdb's table has in-frame clones only and misses some. Of 250,000 to 300,000 clones listed, 80% to 85% are singletons. The specimen was PBMCs or T cells enriched from blood (not recorded which). The source of these receptors is a man aged 40-50 years who had been exposed to COVID-19. Each CDR3 is given with its conserved first and last residue. A D gene is named only where the DNA matches it firmly. Some rows have no size entry. The others give once, few or many, or a class for an expanded clone.

TRBJ2-5	-	-	TRBV11-2	12	TGTGCCAGCAGCTTAAACCGGGAGACCCAGTACTTC	CASSLNRETQYF
TRBJ2-7	-	-	TRBV11-2	14	TGTGCCAGCAGCTCCCCCCGCCGGGCCTACGAGCAGTACTTC	CASSSPRRAYEQYF
TRBJ1-5	-	-	TRBV6-5	14	TGTGCCAGCAGTCGAGGGGGTAGCAATCAGCCCCAGCATTTT	CASSRGGSNQPQHF
TRBJ2-7	-	-	TRBV7-3	17	TGTGCCAGCAGCTTACAGTCATTACAGCCGGGAGCCTACGAGCAGTACTTC	CASSLQSLQPGAYEQYF
TRBJ2-1	-	TRBD2	TRBV7-9	15	TGTGCCAGCAGCGCAGGTACAGCGGGAGGGTATGAGCAGTTCTTC	CASSAGTAGGYEQFF
TRBJ1-3	-	-	TRBV5-1	18	TGCGCCAGCAGCTTGGAATTTGTATTCCAGGGGACTGGAAACACCATATATTTT	CASSLEFVFQGTGNTIYF
TRBJ2-3	-	TRBD2	TRBV28	17	TGTGCCAGCAGTCCCATACCTAGCGGGAGGGCCCAAGATACGCAGTATTTT	CASSPIPSGRAQDTQYF
TRBJ2-3	-	-	TRBV10-1	15	TGCGCCAGCAGAGCTCAGAGACAGGCAACAGATACGCAGTATTTT	CASRAQRQATDTQYF
TRBJ2-7	-	-	TRBV5-5	15	TGTGCCAGCAGCCTAGGGGGGGCAGCGGGCTACGAGCAGTACTTC	CASSLGGAAGYEQYF
TRBJ2-5	-	TRBD2	TRBV6-1	16	TGTGCCAGCAGTGCTGGCGGGAGGGGGTCCGGAGAGACCCAGTACTTC	CASSAGGRGSGETQYF
TRBJ1-3	-	-	TRBV7-9	18	TGTGCCAGCAGCTTAGCTTTAAGTACAGGGTTAGGCGGAAACACCATATATTTT	CASSLALSTGLGGNTIYF
TRBJ2-7	few	TRBD1	TRBV29-1	13	TGCAGCGTTGATGGGGCAGGGGGCTACGAGCAGTACTTC	CSVDGAGGYEQYF
TRBJ1-6	-	TRBD1	TRBV12-3/TRBV12-4	12	TGTGCCGCAGGACAGGTGAATTCACCCCTCCACTTT	CAAGQVNSPLHF
TRBJ2-1	-	-	TRBV7-9	12	TGTGCCAGCGGCAGTAGCTTGGATGAGCAGTTCTTC	CASGSSLDEQFF
TRBJ2-5	-	-	TRBV7-8	15	TGTGCCAGCAGCTTATCACGGGACTCCGCGGAGACCCAGTACTTC	CASSLSRDSAETQYF
TRBJ2-2	-	-	TRBV5-4	16	TGTGCCAGCAGCTTGGAGGTAGCGGCGAACACCGGGGAGCTGTTTTTT	CASSLEVAANTGELFF
TRBJ1-3	-	TRBD1	TRBV9	14	TGTGCCAGCAGCGTCACGACAGGGGGAGTCACCATATATTTT	CASSVTTGGVTIYF
TRBJ1-5	-	-	TRBV7-9	17	TGTGCCAGCAGCTTCACGACAGGACCAAATAGCAATCAGCCCCAGCATTTT	CASSFTTGPNSNQPQHF
TRBJ2-7	-	-	TRBV2	11	TGTGCCAGCAGTGTCCACTACGAGCAGTACTTC	CASSVHYEQYF
TRBJ2-1	once	-	TRBV12-3/TRBV12-4	13	TGTGCCAGCAGTTTGTCCAGGGCGAATGAGCAGTTCTTC	CASSLSRANEQFF
TRBJ1-3	-	-	TRBV25-1	18	TGTGCCAGCAGTGTTCTCCACCCTGATCGGGTCTCTGGAAACACCATATATTTT	CASSVLHPDRVSGNTIYF
TRBJ2-3	few	TRBD2	TRBV29-1	17	TGCAGCGCCAGATATAGCGGGAGGTTCTCTAGCACAGATACGCAGTATTTT	CSARYSGRFSSTDTQYF
TRBJ1-2	-	-	TRBV4-1	13	TGCGCCAGCAGCCAAGATTCCTACTATGGCTACACCTTC	CASSQDSYYGYTF
TRBJ2-7	-	-	TRBV24-1	14	TGTGCCACCAGCGCAGGGGACTATTCCTACGAGCAGTACTTC	CATSAGDYSYEQYF
TRBJ2-7	-	TRBD1	TRBV3-1/TRBV3-2	14	TGTGCCAGCAGCCCCTTTCGACAGGGGGGGCAGCAGTACTTC	CASSPFRQGGQQYF
TRBJ1-5	-	TRBD1	TRBV19	15	TGTGCCAGTATAGCCCAGGGGGCTAGCAATCAGCCCCAGCATTTT	CASIAQGASNQPQHF
TRBJ2-5	-	-	TRBV18	11	TGTGCCAGCTCAGCTGAGGAGACCCAGTACTTC	CASSAEETQYF
TRBJ2-7	many	-	TRBV3-1/TRBV3-2	16	TGTGCCAGCAGCCAAGGTAGGGGAGCGGGTACCTACGAGCAGTACTTC	CASSQGRGAGTYEQYF
TRBJ1-3	-	-	TRBV9	15	TGTGCCAGCAGCCGAGGGGGAGGGGGAGGAAACACCATATATTTT	CASSRGGGGGNTIYF
TRBJ1-1	-	TRBD1	TRBV9	17	TGTGCCAGCAGCATAAGACCGGGACAGGGATTGAGGACTGAAGCTTTCTTT	CASSIRPGQGLRTEAFF
TRBJ2-3	-	TRBD2	TRBV25-1	15	TGTGCCAGCAGTGATAGCGGGGCTAGCACAGATACGCAGTATTTT	CASSDSGASTDTQYF
TRBJ2-7	-	TRBD2	TRBV7-9	19	TGTGCCAGCAGCTTATCCCCGGTGGCTAGCGGGACGCTCGGTCACGAGCAGTACTTC	CASSLSPVASGTLGHEQYF
TRBJ1-2	-	-	TRBV7-2	14	TGTGCCAGCAGCCGGCAAGGGAGGGGGGATGGCTACACCTTC	CASSRQGRGDGYTF
TRBJ1-4	many	-	TRBV30	13	TGTGCCTGGAGCATGGGGGGTTATGAAAAACTGTTTTTT	CAWSMGGYEKLFF
TRBJ1-1	-	-	TRBV30	12	TGTGCCTGGTCTCCCCAGTTGACTGAAGCTTTCTTT	CAWSPQLTEAFF